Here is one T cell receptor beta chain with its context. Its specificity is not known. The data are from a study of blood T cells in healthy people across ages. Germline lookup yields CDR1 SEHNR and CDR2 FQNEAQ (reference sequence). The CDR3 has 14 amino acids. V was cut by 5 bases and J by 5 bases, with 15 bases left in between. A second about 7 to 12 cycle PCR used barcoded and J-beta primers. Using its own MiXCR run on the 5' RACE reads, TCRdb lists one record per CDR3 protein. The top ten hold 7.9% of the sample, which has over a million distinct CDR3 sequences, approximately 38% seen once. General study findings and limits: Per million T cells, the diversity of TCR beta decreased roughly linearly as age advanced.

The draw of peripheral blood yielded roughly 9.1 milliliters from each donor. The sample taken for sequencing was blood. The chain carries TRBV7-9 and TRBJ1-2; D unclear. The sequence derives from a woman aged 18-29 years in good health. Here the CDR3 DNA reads TGTGCCAGCAGCCTTACGCCGACAATTTATGGCTACACCTTC. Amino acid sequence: CASSLTPTIYGYTF.